This TCR beta chain was recorded in a study of beta chain features in type 1 diabetes. Germline loops: CDR1 LNHDA, CDR2 SQIVND (reference sequence). The CDR3 is 14 residues long. Trimming left V 2 bases short and J 3 bases short, with 11 bases between. Expressed TCRB transcripts were sequenced because the entire RNA isolate underwent reverse transcription. Some clones are missing from TCRdb's copy, which holds only in-frame ones; the method was immunoSEQ multiplex PCR. The data show 35,000 to 50,000 clones, about half seen once. V is TRBV19 and J is TRBJ2-7; perhaps TRBD1 as D (5 bases). This TCR derives from a woman aged 25 to 39 in good health. Material for sequencing was stem cell memory CD4+ T cells from blood. In DNA, the CDR3 is TGTGCCAGTAGTATACAGGGAATTAGCTACGAGCAGTACTTC. It encodes CASSIQGISYEQYF.